These 29 T cell receptor beta chains were all obtained from the same sample, sequenced in a study of OX40 agonist ivuxolimab in advanced cancers. Clones were read by immunoSEQ multiplex PCR, and TCRdb kept only the in-frame ones, dropping some. The data contain tens of thousands of clones, 90% to 95% of them seen just once; the ten biggest clones take up around 30%. The sample consisted of CD4+ or CD8+ T cells sorted from blood, taken in a trial of the OX40 agonist ivuxolimab. These receptors originate from an adult with an advanced solid tumor such as melanoma, head and neck, liver or kidney cancer.

CDR3 residues: CASSYDEAANYGYTF. CDR3 DNA sequence: TGTGCCAGCAGTTACGACGAGGCAGCTAACTATGGCTACACCTTC. V usage is TRBV6-6 and J usage is TRBJ1-2; D is unresolved. CDR1 is MNHNY and CDR2 is SVGAGI in the germline V gene (reference sequence). The V and J ends lost 2 bases and 0 bases respectively, with 10 bases between them. The CDR3 is 15 residues long.

This chain connects TRBV19 to TRBJ1-5, with TRBD1 matching 7 bases. The CDR3 is 15 amino acids. Trimming removed 7 bases from V and 3 bases from J; junction bases left unmatched: 9. Per germline, CDR1 LNHDA and CDR2 SQIVND (reference sequence). The CDR3 nucleotides read TGTGCCAGTAACCGGGACAGATACCTCAATCAGCCCCAGCATTTT. Translated, it gives CASNRDRYLNQPQHF.

The chain employs TRBV7-9 and TRBJ1-1, with 7 bases aligning to TRBD1. The germline gives CDR1 SEHNR, CDR2 FQNEAQ (reference sequence). The CDR3 has 13 amino acids. With V trimmed by 4 bases and J by 4 bases, 3 bases remained unmatched. The CDR3 region has the DNA TGTGCCAGCAGCTATACAGGGGCCACTGAAGCTTTCTTT. Residues: CASSYTGATEAFF.

The V and J genes are TRBV19 and TRBJ2-3; the D is unclear. The CDR3 consists of 14 residues. The V end lost 0 bases, the J end lost 0 bases, and 4 bases lay between the germline ends. Germline V gives CDR1 LNHDA, CDR2 SQIVND (reference sequence). The CDR3 DNA follows: TGTGCCAGTAGTATAGATGCTAGCACAGATACGCAGTATTTT. Amino acid sequence: CASSIDASTDTQYF.

This rearrangement joins TRBV13 to TRBJ1-2; 8 bases are shared with TRBD1. The CDR3 consists of 13 residues. The germline V gene encodes CDR1 PRHDT and CDR2 FYEKMQ (reference sequence). Trimming cost V 0 bases and J 8 bases; bases outside gene matches: 2. In DNA form, the CDR3 reads TGTGCCAGCAGCTTAGGCCAGGGGGCAGGCTACACCTTC. The encoded protein is CASSLGQGAGYTF. Combining the CDR3 with reference TRBV13 and TRBJ1-2 gives the whole variable domain AAGVIQSPRHLIKEKRETATLKCYPIPRHDTVYWYQQGPGQDPQFLISFYEKMQSDKGSIPDRFSAQQFSDYHSELNMSSLELGDSALYFCASSLGQGAGYTFGSGTRLTVV.

The chain employs TRBV11-1 and TRBJ2-1, with a tentative D call TRBD1 (5 bases). The CDR3 loop spans 14 amino acids. Germline loops: CDR1 SGHAT, CDR2 FQDESV (reference sequence). Trimming took 4 bases from V and 8 from J, leaving 15 bases between them. For the CDR3, the DNA is TGTGCCAGCAGCTCCTCGGGCAGGGCGGATGAGCAGTTCTTC. It specifies CASSSSGRADEQFF.

The rearrangement links TRBV5-1 to TRBJ2-7; D uncertain. Trimming removed 0 bases at V and 1 base at J, with 8 bases between. CDR3 length: 14 amino acids. The germline CDR1 and CDR2 sequences are SGHRS and YFSETQ. This CDR3 reads CASSLGIGSYEQYF. The CDR3, as DNA: TGCGCCAGCAGCTTGGGTATAGGGTCCTACGAGCAGTACTTC.

The chain has TRBV2 and TRBJ1-3; perhaps TRBD1 as D (5 bases). Germline CDR1 is SNHLY and CDR2 is FYNNEI. V lost 7 bases and J lost 0, with 10 bases in between. CDR3 length: 14 amino acids. CDR3 nucleotides: TGTGCCAGCACCCCAGGGATCTCTGGAAACACCATATATTTT. Translating gives CASTPGISGNTIYF. The entire variable domain, with the rest obtained from reference TRBV2 and TRBJ1-3, is as follows: EPEVTQTPSHQVTQMGQEVILRCVPISNHLYFYWYRQILGQKVEFLVSFYNNEISEKSEIFDDQFSVERPDGSNFTLKIRSTKLEDSAMYFCASTPGISGNTIYFGEGSWLTVV.

This clone showed up just once. The chain links TRBV27 to TRBJ2-7; 8 bases are a match to TRBD1. V lost 4 bases to trimming and J lost 4 bases; unmatched junction nucleotides: 6. The CDR3 runs to 14 residues. In germline, CDR1 is MNHEY, CDR2 SMNVEV (reference sequence). Here the CDR3 DNA reads TGTGCCAGCAGTTCGACAGGGGTGGGGTACGAGCAGTACTTC. Translation: CASSSTGVGYEQYF.

This clone appeared once. In nucleotides, the CDR3 is TGTGCCACCAGCAGAGATCTCTCCGGGAGGTGGGAGACCCAGTACTTC. It translates to CATSRDLSGRWETQYF. V gene TRBV15 combines with J gene TRBJ2-5, with TRBD2 identical over 7 bases. This CDR3 region has 16 residues. Trimming cost V 0 bases and J 5 bases; bases outside gene matches: 9. From germline, CDR1 is LNHNV and CDR2 YYDKDF (reference sequence).

V is TRBV2 and J is TRBJ2-3; 11 nucleotides align to TRBD2. Germline CDR1 reads SNHLY; CDR2 reads FYNNEI. The CDR3 spans 15 residues. The V segment lost 10 bases and the J segment 1 base; nucleotides outside the gene matches: 7. The CDR3 nucleotides are TGTGCCACCAGGGGGACTAGCGGTCGCACAGATACGCAGTATTTT. It encodes CATRGTSGRTDTQYF.

This chain connects TRBV29-1 to TRBJ2-7; 8 bases fit TRBD1. CDR3 size: 14 residues. The V and J ends lost 0 bases and 2 bases, in that order; junction bases with no gene match: 3. Germline V gene data show CDR1 as SQVTM and CDR2 as ANQGSEA. CDR3 DNA sequence: TGCAGCGTTGAAGATGGGACAGGACCCTACGAGCAGTACTTC. Its translation: CSVEDGTGPYEQYF.

The CDR3 DNA reads TGTGCCAGTAGTGTGACAGGTTATAGCAATCAGCCCCAGCATTTT. Encoded protein: CASSVTGYSNQPQHF. The chain employs TRBV19 and TRBJ1-5, with D perhaps matching TRBD1 (6 bases). V shed 5 bases and J shed 0 bases, with 11 bases lying between them. From germline, CDR1 is LNHDA and CDR2 SQIVND (reference sequence). CDR3 length: 15 residues.

The chain joins TRBV6-5 to TRBJ2-3; 7 positions agree with TRBD2. Germline CDR1 MNHEY, CDR2 SVGAGI. There are 15 residues in the CDR3. Trimming took 5 bases from V and 1 from J; bases not matched to a gene: 6. The CDR3 reads CASSPLAGGTDTQYF. The CDR3 region has the DNA TGTGCCAGCAGTCCATTAGCGGGTGGCACAGATACGCAGTATTTT.

The V call is TRBV13, the J call TRBJ2-1, with TRBD2 identical over 14 bases. The V and J ends lost 3 bases and 7 bases, in that order; junction bases with no gene match: 8. Germline V gene sequence: CDR1 PRHDT, CDR2 FYEKMQ (reference sequence). The CDR3 length is 17 residues. As DNA, the CDR3 is TGTGCCAGCAGCTTGGGTGGGACTAGCGGGAGATATAATGAGCAGTTCTTC. Amino acid sequence: CASSLGGTSGRYNEQFF.

The V and J genes are TRBV27 and TRBJ2-2; perhaps TRBD2 as D (6 bases). Germline V gene data show CDR1 as MNHEY and CDR2 as SMNVEV (reference sequence). This CDR3 region has 16 residues. Trimming stripped 5 bases from V and 5 bases from J, with 18 bases between. CDR3: CASSPEGQVETGELFF. The CDR3 DNA reads as TGTGCCAGCAGTCCGGAGGGCCAGGTGGAGACCGGGGAGCTGTTTTTT.

The chain carries TRBV6-1 and TRBJ2-7; D is undetermined. Trimming cost V 2 bases and J 5 bases, with 10 bases left between them. Germline CDR1 reads MNHNS; CDR2 reads SASEGT. This CDR3 is built from 13 residues. This CDR3 reads CASSEIQIDEQYF. CDR3 bases: TGTGCCAGCAGTGAAATACAGATCGACGAGCAGTACTTC.

V and J are TRBV6-5 and TRBJ2-2; 10 bases map to TRBD2. CDR3 size: 15 residues. Germline loops: CDR1 MNHEY, CDR2 SVGAGI. V lost 6 bases to trimming and J lost 2 bases; unmatched junction nucleotides: 3. The CDR3 reads CASSRTSGNTGELFF. The CDR3 coding sequence is TGTGCCAGCAGCCGGACTAGCGGTAACACCGGGGAGCTGTTTTTT.

The chain recombines TRBV15 with TRBJ2-7, with 10 positions matching TRBD1. Trimming removed 0 bases from V and 3 bases from J; junction bases left unmatched: 2. Germline values: CDR1 LNHNV, CDR2 YYDKDF (reference sequence). The CDR3 spans 15 residues. CDR3 residues: CATSRDRTGGYEQYF. CDR3 bases: TGTGCCACCAGCAGAGATCGGACAGGGGGCTACGAGCAGTACTTC.

The chain has TRBV4-1 and TRBJ2-7; D is undetermined. With 4 bases removed from V and 5 bases from J, the gap between germline ends came to 18 bases. Germline-derived CDR1 and CDR2 are MGHRA and YSYEKL. The CDR3 covers 15 residues. The CDR3 bases are TGCGCCAGCAGCCCCCAGGCCCTCAAGACCCACGAGCAGTACTTC. This sequence encodes CASSPQALKTHEQYF.

The V call is TRBV4-1, the J call TRBJ1-5; 12 bases line up with TRBD1. Germline lookup yields CDR1 MGHRA and CDR2 YSYEKL. CDR3 length equals 21 residues. V shed 1 base, J shed 2 bases, and the junction held 15 bases outside the gene matches. The chain's CDR3 is CASSQVTIWDRGREGNQPQHF. For the CDR3, the DNA is TGCGCCAGCAGCCAAGTAACCATATGGGACAGGGGGCGCGAGGGCAATCAGCCCCAGCATTTT.

The chain recombines TRBV9 with TRBJ2-7, with 11 bases that match TRBD2. V shed 4 bases and J 0 bases; nucleotides not matched to a gene: 3. The CDR3 is 15 amino acids. Germline V CDR1 and CDR2: SGDLS, YYNGEE. CDR3 bases: TGTGCCAGCAGCCAGGGACTAGCGGCCTCCTACGAGCAGTACTTC. Amino acid sequence: CASSQGLAASYEQYF.

This chain's CDR3 is CASSSGSVGGSYNEQFF. The CDR3 DNA reads TGTGCCAGCAGTTCAGGCTCCGTAGGGGGCTCCTACAATGAGCAGTTCTTC. The chain couples TRBV27 to TRBJ2-1; the D gene is possibly TRBD1 (6 bases). The CDR3 totals 17 residues. Germline CDR1 and CDR2: MNHEY and SMNVEV (reference sequence). With 4 bases removed from V and 0 bases from J, the gap between germline ends came to 16 bases.

The genes are TRBV15 and TRBJ2-2, with D unclear. There are 14 residues in the CDR3. Germline loops: CDR1 LNHNV, CDR2 YYDKDF (reference sequence). Trimming took 0 bases from V and 6 from J, leaving 8 bases between them. This chain's CDR3 is CATSRDSSSGELFF. In nucleotides, the CDR3 is TGTGCCACCAGCAGAGATTCCAGTTCCGGGGAGCTGTTTTTT.

This chain uses TRBV5-6 with TRBJ2-3; 8 bases line up with TRBD2. The length of the CDR3 is 19 residues. Germline V gene lookup returns CDR1 SGHDT and CDR2 YYEEEE. V trimming: 2 bases; J trimming: 3 bases; junction bases outside the gene matches: 17. The CDR3 nucleotides are TGTGCCAGCAGCTTTTATCGGGCGGGAGGAATTCCGATAACAGATACGCAGTATTTT. Encoded protein: CASSFYRAGGIPITDTQYF.

This chain joins TRBV4-1 and TRBJ2-7; possibly TRBD2 for D (7 bases). Germline lookup yields CDR1 MGHRA and CDR2 YSYEKL. V was cut by 0 bases and J by 7 bases, with 16 bases left in between. The CDR3 is 15 residues long. This chain's CDR3 is CASSQDLWGGGEQYF. The CDR3 nucleotides are TGCGCCAGCAGCCAAGATCTATGGGGGGGCGGTGAGCAGTACTTC.

The chain links TRBV5-1 to TRBJ1-2, with a tentative D call TRBD1 (5 bases). The CDR3 is made up of 13 amino acids. CDR1 and CDR2 from the germline V gene are SGHRS and YFSETQ. V gave up 4 bases and J gave up 7 bases, with 14 bases separating them. The CDR3 DNA sequence: TGCGCCAGCAGCCGGGGGGGAGGCGGTGGCTACACCTTC. Its translation: CASSRGGGGGYTF.

The chain couples TRBV4-1 to TRBJ1-5; D ambiguous. The ends were cut back, 0 bases at V and 6 bases at J, with 9 bases in the middle. The CDR3 length is 14 residues. The V gene's germline CDR1 is MGHRA and CDR2 YSYEKL. CDR3 in DNA: TGCGCCAGCAGCCAAGAGGAAGGGTTTCAGCCCCAGCATTTT. Translated: CASSQEEGFQPQHF.

This rearrangement joins TRBV5-5 to TRBJ2-7; D remains ambiguous. Germline values: CDR1 SGHKS, CDR2 YYEKEE (reference sequence). There are 12 residues in the CDR3. V lost 1 base to trimming and J lost 5 bases, with 7 bases between them. The CDR3 loop reads CASSLKGNEQYF. CDR3 nucleotide sequence: TGTGCCAGCAGCTTGAAGGGTAACGAGCAGTACTTC.